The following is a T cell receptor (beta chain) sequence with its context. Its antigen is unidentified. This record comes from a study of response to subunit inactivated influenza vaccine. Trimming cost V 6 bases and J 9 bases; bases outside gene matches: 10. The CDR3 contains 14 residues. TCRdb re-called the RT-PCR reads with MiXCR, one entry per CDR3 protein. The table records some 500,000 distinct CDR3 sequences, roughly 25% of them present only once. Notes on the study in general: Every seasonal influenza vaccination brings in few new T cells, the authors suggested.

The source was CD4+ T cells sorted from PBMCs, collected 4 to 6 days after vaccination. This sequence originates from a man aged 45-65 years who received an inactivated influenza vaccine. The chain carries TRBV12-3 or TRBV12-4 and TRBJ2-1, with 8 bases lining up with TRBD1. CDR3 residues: CASSSSTGGAEQFF. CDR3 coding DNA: TGTGCCAGCAGCTCGTCCACAGGGGGAGCTGAGCAGTTCTTC.